These 21 T cell receptor beta chains came from one sample sequenced in a study of T cells in Graves' hyperthyroidism and ophthalmopathy. Researchers took RNA transcripts and amplified the TCR beta CDR3 regions from them. The HTBI primer set was used in a first-round RT-PCR of the TCR CDR3. From the multiplex PCR reads, TCRdb called clonotypes with MiXCR, one entry per CDR3 protein. Among a few hundred thousand distinct CDR3 sequences listed, under 60% were seen once. Sequenced material: peripheral blood or thyroid tissue (not recorded which). The receptors originated from a woman in her late teens or twenties with Graves' hyperthyroidism.

This clonotype appeared many times. The chain employs TRBV19 and TRBJ1-1; D call uncertain. Trimming removed 5 bases from V and 4 bases from J, with 17 bases in between. This CDR3 spans 15 amino acids. Germline V gives CDR1 LNHDA, CDR2 SQIVND (reference sequence). CDR3 DNA: TGTGCCAGTAGTGGCGTCGGAGTTCTGGGCACTGAAGCTTTCTTT. As protein: CASSGVGVLGTEAFF.

J is TRBJ2-5 and V is TRBV7-9; D is unresolved. The CDR3 consists of 16 residues. Trimming pared 5 bases from V and 4 bases from J, leaving 20 bases between. The V gene's germline CDR1 is SEHNR and CDR2 FQNEAQ (reference sequence). CDR3 bases: TGTGCCAGCAGCCCCCGTGACATAAGGAGTGGAGAGACCCAGTACTTC. Encoded protein: CASSPRDIRSGETQYF.

This clonotype was seen more than once but under ten times. The gene calls are TRBV7-2 and TRBJ1-1; D is ambiguous. CDR3 length: 17 residues. Germline values: CDR1 SGHTA, CDR2 FQGNSA. Trimming left V 1 base short and J 0 bases short, with 15 bases between. The CDR3 here is CASSLGIRGPMNTEAFF. The CDR3 DNA reads as TGTGCCAGCAGCTTAGGTATAAGAGGGCCAATGAACACTGAAGCTTTCTTT.

The chain employs TRBV5-1 and TRBJ2-7; 10 nucleotides match TRBD1. There are 13 residues in the CDR3. J lost 3 bases, V lost 6 bases, and 3 bases had no gene match. Germline V lookup: CDR1 SGHRS, CDR2 YFSETQ. CDR3 in DNA: TGCGCCAGCAACGGGGACAGGGGCTACGAGCAGTACTTC. This translates into CASNGDRGYEQYF.

This clonotype has a count of ten or more. The rearrangement joins TRBV24-1 to TRBJ1-1; tentatively, D is TRBD1 (6 bases). The V end lost 8 bases, the J end lost 6 bases, and 12 bases lay between the germline ends. Germline CDR1 reads KGHDR; CDR2 reads SFDVKD. The CDR3 runs 12 residues. The CDR3 nucleotides are TGTGCCACCATAGCAGGGGCAGCTGAAGCTTTCTTT. Amino acids: CATIAGAAEAFF.

The chain couples TRBV2 to TRBJ2-7, with TRBD1 matching over 7 bases. V gave up 6 bases and J gave up 1 base; unmatched junction bases: 6. Germline lookup yields CDR1 SNHLY and CDR2 FYNNEI. CDR3 length: 14 residues. Here the CDR3 DNA reads TGTGCCAGCAGCCAGGACAGGATTTCCTACGAGCAGTACTTC. Amino acid sequence: CASSQDRISYEQYF.

The chain employs TRBV9 and TRBJ2-7; no firm D call. The CDR3 contains 14 residues. Trimming cost V 4 bases and J 2 bases, with 13 bases left between them. CDR1 is SGDLS, CDR2 YYNGEE, per germline. Written as DNA, the CDR3 is TGTGCCAGCAGCCAAAGGGCAGTCCCCTACGAGCAGTACTTC. It codes for CASSQRAVPYEQYF.

Only a few counts were recorded for this clonotype. This chain connects TRBV29-1 to TRBJ2-7, with a tentative D call TRBD1 (5 bases). Germline-derived CDR1 and CDR2 are SQVTM and ANQGSEA. The CDR3 spans 12 residues. CDR3 nucleotides: TGCAGTGCCCAGGGTAACGTTTACGAGCAGTACTTC. It translates to CSAQGNVYEQYF.

V and J are TRBV20-1 and TRBJ1-2, with D perhaps TRBD1 (5 bases). CDR3 length: 12 residues. Looked up from germline, CDR1 is DFQATT and CDR2 is SNEGSKA (reference sequence). The V end lost 3 bases, the J end lost 1 base, and 6 bases lay between the germline ends. The CDR3 region has the DNA TGCAGTGCTAGGGACAATAACTATGGCTACACCTTC. Its protein product is CSARDNNYGYTF.

In its sample, this clonotype was seen once. The chain joins TRBV7-1 to TRBJ2-3; D is ambiguous. TRBV7-1 falls under the ORF class, with uncertain function. The CDR3 is 14 amino acids. V was trimmed by 3 bases and J by 3 bases, leaving 10 bases between them. The CDR3, as DNA: TGTGCCAGCAGCTCCGTTGGGGATACAGATACGCAGTATTTT. As protein: CASSSVGDTDTQYF.

The chain couples TRBV24-1 to TRBJ1-5; 8 bases map to TRBD1. V was clipped by 9 bases and J by 4 bases; unmatched bases: 7. This CDR3 contains 14 residues. CDR1 is KGHDR and CDR2 is SFDVKD in the germline V gene. CDR3 sequence reads: CATSRTGQNQPQHF. In DNA form, the CDR3 reads TGTGCCACCTCTAGGACAGGGCAGAATCAGCCCCAGCATTTT.

This clonotype was counted only a few times. The chain combines TRBV12-3 or TRBV12-4 with TRBJ1-1; D ambiguous. V was cut by 2 bases and J by 1 base, with 11 bases left in between. The CDR3 extends over 15 amino acids. The CDR3 loop is CASSLTSAGNTEAFF. In nucleotides, the CDR3 is TGTGCCAGCAGTTTAACGTCGGCAGGGAACACTGAAGCTTTCTTT.

The chain couples TRBV20-1 to TRBJ1-2; the D gene is possibly TRBD1 (5 bases). Germline V CDR1 and CDR2: DFQATT, SNEGSKA (reference sequence). Trimming cost V 5 bases and J 5 bases, with 15 bases left between them. CDR3 length: 13 amino acids. CDR3 loop: CSAEQAHTYGYTF. DNA for the CDR3: TGCAGTGCTGAACAGGCTCACACATATGGCTACACCTTC.

The sample holds many counts of this clonotype. The chain is built from TRBV7-2 and TRBJ1-6; TRBD1 might be the D (5 bases). Trimming cost V 1 base and J 6 bases, with 10 bases left between them. The CDR3 totals 15 residues. Per germline, CDR1 SGHTA and CDR2 FQGNSA. The CDR3 coding sequence is TGTGCCAGCAGCTTAGGACAGTTTATTAATTCACCCCTCCACTTT. Translating it yields CASSLGQFINSPLHF.

As to this clonotype: A junction boundary mismatches the germline segment, possibly from a read error. V gene TRBV7-9 combines with J gene TRBJ1-1; D perhaps matches TRBD1 (5 bases). Germline V gene data show CDR1 as SEHNR and CDR2 as FQNEAQ (reference sequence). The CDR3 has 14 residues. This chain's CDR3 is CASSGGAPNAEAFF. The CDR3 DNA is TGTGCCAGCAGCGGAGGGGCCCCGAACGCTGAAGCTTTCTTT.

The gene calls are TRBV25-1 and TRBJ1-2; 8 nucleotides align to TRBD1. The J segment lost 2 bases and the V segment lost 6 bases, leaving 8 bases of the junction unmatched. Germline V gene data show CDR1 as MGHDK and CDR2 as SYGVNS. The CDR3 length is 15 residues. The CDR3 DNA follows: TGTGCCAGCAGAGATGGGGCAGGGGGCAACTATGGCTACACCTTC. Translation: CASRDGAGGNYGYTF.

There are a few counts of this clonotype. One base separates it from a far larger clone, so it is likely a read error. The chain couples TRBV2 to TRBJ2-7; D is unclear. This CDR3 spans 11 amino acids. In germline, CDR1 is SNHLY, CDR2 FYNNEI. Trimming took off 2 bases at V and 3 bases at J, with 2 bases between the two ends. The CDR3 sequence is CASSEIYEQYF. DNA for the CDR3: TGTGCCAGCAGTGAAATCTACGAGCAGTACTTC.

The V gene is TRBV6-1, the J gene TRBJ2-2; weak D call: TRBD2 (5 bases). Germline CDR1 MNHNS, CDR2 SASEGT. V was shortened by 6 bases and J by 2 bases, with 10 bases between the two germline ends. This CDR3 has 14 residues. CDR3 residues: CASREDPNTGELFF. In DNA form, the CDR3 reads TGTGCCAGCAGGGAGGACCCAAACACCGGGGAGCTGTTTTTT.

CDR3 in amino acids: CASSLPRDYGYTF. The CDR3 DNA is TGTGCCAGTAGTTTGCCCCGGGACTATGGCTACACCTTC. The chain employs TRBV7-9 and TRBJ1-2; D unclear. In germline, CDR1 is SEHNR, CDR2 FQNEAQ (reference sequence). Trimming removed 9 bases at V and 3 bases at J, with 14 bases between. The CDR3 runs 13 residues.

This clonotype was seen only a few times. The V and J genes are TRBV10-3 and TRBJ1-2; TRBD1 is a possible D gene (6 bases). V lost 2 bases, J lost 0 bases, and 19 bases lay in between. The CDR3 length is 18 residues. Looked up from germline, CDR1 is ENHRY and CDR2 is SYGVKD. The CDR3 sequence is CAISEPGGGGSSNYGYTF. In nucleotides, the CDR3 is TGTGCCATCAGTGAGCCGGGGGGGGGCGGAAGTTCTAACTATGGCTACACCTTC.

This clonotype was seen more than once but under ten times. J is TRBJ2-2 and V is TRBV10-3; TRBD2 aligns across 8 bases. Trimming removed 7 bases from V and 6 bases from J; junction bases left unmatched: 13. This CDR3 has 16 residues. Germline-derived CDR1 and CDR2 are ENHRY and SYGVKD. In nucleotides, the CDR3 is TGTGCCATCACGAAACGGGCGGCGGGAGGTCCCGGGGAGCTGTTTTTT. This codes for CAITKRAAGGPGELFF.